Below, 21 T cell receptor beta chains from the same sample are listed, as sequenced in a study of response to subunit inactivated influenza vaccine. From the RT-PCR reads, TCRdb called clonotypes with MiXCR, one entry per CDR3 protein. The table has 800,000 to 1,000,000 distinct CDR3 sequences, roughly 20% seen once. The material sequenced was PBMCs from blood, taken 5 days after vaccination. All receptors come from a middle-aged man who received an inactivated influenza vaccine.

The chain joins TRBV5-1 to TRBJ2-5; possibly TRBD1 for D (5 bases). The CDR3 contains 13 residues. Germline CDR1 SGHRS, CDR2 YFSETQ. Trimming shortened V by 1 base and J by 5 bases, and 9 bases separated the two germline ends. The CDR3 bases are TGCGCCAGCAGCTTGATGTGGGGCGAGACCCAGTACTTC. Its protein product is CASSLMWGETQYF.

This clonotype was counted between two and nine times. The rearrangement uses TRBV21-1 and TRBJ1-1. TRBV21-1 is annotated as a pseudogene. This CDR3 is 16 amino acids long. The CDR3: CASSKPSGGGNTEAFF. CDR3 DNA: TGTGCCAGCAGCAAGCCCTCCGGGGGAGGGAACACTGAAGCTTTCTTT.

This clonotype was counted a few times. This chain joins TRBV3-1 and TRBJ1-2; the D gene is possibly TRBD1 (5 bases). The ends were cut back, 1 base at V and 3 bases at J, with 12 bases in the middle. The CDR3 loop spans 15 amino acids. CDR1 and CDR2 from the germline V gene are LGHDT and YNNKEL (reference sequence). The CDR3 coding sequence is TGTGCCAGCAGCCAAGGGGGCCAGGGATACTATGGCTACACCTTC. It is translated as CASSQGGQGYYGYTF.

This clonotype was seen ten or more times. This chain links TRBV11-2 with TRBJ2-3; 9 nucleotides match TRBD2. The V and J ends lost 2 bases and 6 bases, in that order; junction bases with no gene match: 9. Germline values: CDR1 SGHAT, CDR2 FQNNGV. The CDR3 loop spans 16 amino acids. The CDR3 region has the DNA TGTGCCAGCAGCTTAAGACTAGCGGAAGAAGGGGATACGCAGTATTTT. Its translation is CASSLRLAEEGDTQYF.

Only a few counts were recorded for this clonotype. The CDR3 DNA reads TGTGCCAGCACCGGGGGCTCCTCTGGGGCCAACGTCCTGACTTTC. The encoded protein is CASTGGSSGANVLTF. V is TRBV6-1 and J is TRBJ2-6; D tentatively fits TRBD1 or TRBD2 (6 bases each). The germline V gene has CDR1 MNHNS and CDR2 SASEGT. CDR3 length: 15 amino acids. Trimming stripped 7 bases from V and 0 bases from J, with 10 bases between.

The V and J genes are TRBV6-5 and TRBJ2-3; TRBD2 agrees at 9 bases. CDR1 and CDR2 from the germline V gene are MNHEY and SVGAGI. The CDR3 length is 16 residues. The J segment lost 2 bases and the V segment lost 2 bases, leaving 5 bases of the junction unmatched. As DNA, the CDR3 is TGTGCCAGCAGTTACATGGCGGGAGGGTACACAGATACGCAGTATTTT. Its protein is CASSYMAGGYTDTQYF.

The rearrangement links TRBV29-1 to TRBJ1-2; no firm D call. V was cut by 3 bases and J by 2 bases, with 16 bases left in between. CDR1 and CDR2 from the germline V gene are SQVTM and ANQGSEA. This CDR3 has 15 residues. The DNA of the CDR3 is TGCAGCGTTGAGGCAGCGGAGCATTCAAACTATGGCTACACCTTC. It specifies CSVEAAEHSNYGYTF.

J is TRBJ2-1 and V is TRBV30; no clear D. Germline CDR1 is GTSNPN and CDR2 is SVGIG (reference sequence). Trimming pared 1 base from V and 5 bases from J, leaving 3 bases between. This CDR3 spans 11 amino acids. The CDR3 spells CAWSANNEQFF. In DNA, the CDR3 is TGTGCCTGGAGTGCAAACAATGAGCAGTTCTTC. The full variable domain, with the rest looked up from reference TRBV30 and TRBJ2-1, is SQTIHQWPATLVQPVGSPLSLECTVEGTSNPNLYWYRQAAGRGLQLLFYSVGIGQISSEVPQNLSASRPQDRQFILSSKKLLLSDSGFYLCAWSANNEQFFGPGTRLTVL.

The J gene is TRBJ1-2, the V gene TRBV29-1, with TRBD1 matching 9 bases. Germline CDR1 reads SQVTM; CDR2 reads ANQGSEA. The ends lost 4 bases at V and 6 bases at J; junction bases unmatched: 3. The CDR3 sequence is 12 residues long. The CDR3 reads CSVGDRVDGYTF. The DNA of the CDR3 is TGCAGCGTTGGGGACAGGGTGGATGGCTACACCTTC.

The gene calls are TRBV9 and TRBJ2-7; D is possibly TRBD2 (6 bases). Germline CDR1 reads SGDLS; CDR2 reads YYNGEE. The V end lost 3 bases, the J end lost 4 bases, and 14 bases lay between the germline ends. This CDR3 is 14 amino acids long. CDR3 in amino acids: CASSAGDLGYEQYF. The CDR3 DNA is TGTGCCAGCAGCGCGGGAGACTTGGGTTACGAGCAGTACTTC.

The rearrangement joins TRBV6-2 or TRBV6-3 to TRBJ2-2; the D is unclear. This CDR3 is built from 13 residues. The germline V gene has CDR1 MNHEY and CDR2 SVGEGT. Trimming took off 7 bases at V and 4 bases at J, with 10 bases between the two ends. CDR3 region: CASMWASTGELFF. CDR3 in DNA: TGTGCCAGCATGTGGGCGTCCACCGGGGAGCTGTTTTTT.

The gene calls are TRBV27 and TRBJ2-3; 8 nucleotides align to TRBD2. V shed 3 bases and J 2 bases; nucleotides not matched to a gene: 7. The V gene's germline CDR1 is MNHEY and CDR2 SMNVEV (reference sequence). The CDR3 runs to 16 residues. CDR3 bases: TGTGCCAGCAGTTTTGGGGTAGCGGGGACCACAGATACGCAGTATTTT. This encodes CASSFGVAGTTDTQYF.

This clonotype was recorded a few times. The CDR3 is CASRSNGLAGAREQFF. The CDR3 nucleotides are TGTGCCAGCAGGTCAAACGGACTAGCGGGGGCCCGAGAGCAGTTCTTC. This chain links TRBV7-9 with TRBJ2-1; 13 nucleotides agree with TRBD2. CDR3 size: 16 residues. Germline V gives CDR1 SEHNR, CDR2 FQNEAQ (reference sequence). With V trimmed by 6 bases and J by 10 bases, 12 bases remained unmatched.

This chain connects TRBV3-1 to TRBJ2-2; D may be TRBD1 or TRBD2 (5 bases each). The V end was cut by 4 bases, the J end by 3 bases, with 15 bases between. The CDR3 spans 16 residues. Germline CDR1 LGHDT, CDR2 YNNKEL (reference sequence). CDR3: CASSPREGSDTGELFF. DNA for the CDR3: TGTGCCAGCAGCCCTAGAGAGGGGTCGGACACCGGGGAGCTGTTTTTT.

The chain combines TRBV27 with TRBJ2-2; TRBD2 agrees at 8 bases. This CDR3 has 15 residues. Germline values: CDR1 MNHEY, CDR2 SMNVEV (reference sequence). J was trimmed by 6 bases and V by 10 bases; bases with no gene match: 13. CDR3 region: CATRPGAGVAGELFF. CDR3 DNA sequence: TGTGCCACTCGACCTGGAGCGGGAGTCGCCGGGGAGCTGTTTTTT.

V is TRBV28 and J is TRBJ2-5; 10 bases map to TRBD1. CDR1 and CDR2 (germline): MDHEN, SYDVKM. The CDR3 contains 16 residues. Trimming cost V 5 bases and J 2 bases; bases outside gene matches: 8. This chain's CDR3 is CASSPWDRGEQETQYF. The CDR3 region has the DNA TGTGCCAGCAGTCCCTGGGACAGGGGTGAGCAAGAGACCCAGTACTTC.

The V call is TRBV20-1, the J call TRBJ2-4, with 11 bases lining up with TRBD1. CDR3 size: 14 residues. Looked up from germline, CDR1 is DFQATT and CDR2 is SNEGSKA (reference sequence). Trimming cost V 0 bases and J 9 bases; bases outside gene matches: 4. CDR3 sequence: CSARDGQGAGIQYF. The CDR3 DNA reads TGCAGTGCTAGAGATGGACAGGGGGCGGGCATTCAGTACTTC.

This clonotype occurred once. CDR3 coding DNA: TGTGCCAGCTCACCAACTTCAAGGGGCCTCTCCTACGAGCAGTACTTC. Amino acid sequence: CASSPTSRGLSYEQYF. The V gene is TRBV18, the J gene TRBJ2-7; TRBD1 might be the D (5 bases). CDR3 length: 16 residues. Germline lookup yields CDR1 KGHSH and CDR2 LQKENI. V was shortened by 2 bases and J by 0 bases, with 14 bases between the two germline ends.

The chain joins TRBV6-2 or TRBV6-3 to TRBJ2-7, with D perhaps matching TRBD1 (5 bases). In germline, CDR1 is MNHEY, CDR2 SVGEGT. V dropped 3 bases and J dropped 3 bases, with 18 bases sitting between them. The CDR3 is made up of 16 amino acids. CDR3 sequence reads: CASSYLDSPSYYEQYF. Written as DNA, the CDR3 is TGTGCCAGCAGTTATCTCGACAGCCCTTCCTACTACGAGCAGTACTTC.

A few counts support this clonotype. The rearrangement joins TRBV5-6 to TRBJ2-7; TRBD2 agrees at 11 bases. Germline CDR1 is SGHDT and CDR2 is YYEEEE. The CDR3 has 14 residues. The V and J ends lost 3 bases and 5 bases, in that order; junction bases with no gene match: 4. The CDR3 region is CASSSGLAADEQYF. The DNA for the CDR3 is TGTGCCAGCAGCTCGGGACTAGCGGCGGACGAGCAGTACTTC.

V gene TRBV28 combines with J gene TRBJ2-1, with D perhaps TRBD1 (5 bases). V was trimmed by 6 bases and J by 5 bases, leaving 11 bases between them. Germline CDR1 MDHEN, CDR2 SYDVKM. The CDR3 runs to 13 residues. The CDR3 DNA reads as TGTGCCAGCAGGCTAACAGGAGACAATGAGCAGTTCTTC. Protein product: CASRLTGDNEQFF.